This TCR beta chain stems from a study of B cell selection in AIRE deficiency. Here immunoSEQ multiplex PCR was the method, and the copy in TCRdb shows in-frame clones only, minus some. The table shows some 19,000 clones, with more than 95% occurring only once. A word on this clone: The antigen is not known.

Study-wide points: In TCRBV usage, CDR3 length and diversity, patient Tconv and Treg cells matched healthy donors. TCRbeta-only data showed roughly 37% of shared healthy Treg sequences in healthy Tconv. Patient Tconv cells held roughly 28% of Treg sequences shared by healthy donors. Only 9.3% of over 3,000 shared Treg sequences were patient-specific; 31.6% healthy-specific.

The CDR3 is made up of 15 amino acids. In germline, CDR1 is SGDLS, CDR2 YYNGEE. Trimming removed 4 bases at V and 3 bases at J, with 11 bases between. The sorted conventional CD4 T cells were gated as CD4+CD127+. This clonotype originated in a human donor with AIRE deficiency. This sequence joins TRBV9 and TRBJ2-6, with D perhaps assigned TRBD1 or TRBD2 (5 bases each). Sequences were obtained from conventional CD4+ T cells sorted from PBMCs. The CDR3 DNA reads TGTGCCAGCAGCTCCTTGAGGGGTGGGGCCAACGTCCTGACTTTC. The encoded protein is CASSSLRGGANVLTF.